This note documents a single T cell receptor (beta chain) sequence. These data originate in a study of blood T cell repertoires in COVID-19. About the research overall: Italy, Spain and the United States were the sources of the convalescent and acute COVID-19 samples. From T cells, B-cell-depleted T cells, or PBMCs came the material, which was cDNA or gDNA.

Assay: immunoSEQ multiplex PCR; the TCRdb copy retains only in-frame clones and omits some. The table shows 240,000 or so clones, with about four fifths occurring only once. The sequencing input was peripheral blood. The TCR was taken from a woman over 75 with acute or convalescent COVID-19.

As DNA, the CDR3 is TGTGCCAGCAGCTTTAGCGGGGAGGAGACCCAGTACTTC. It is translated as CASSFSGEETQYF. The V and J genes are TRBV11-3 and TRBJ2-5; 8 nucleotides line up with TRBD2. Germline CDR1 and CDR2: SGHNT and YENEEA. The CDR3 has 13 residues. The V segment lost 3 bases and the J segment 5 bases; nucleotides outside the gene matches: 2.